A single sample is the source of the 27 T cell receptor beta chains below, sequenced in a study of T cell responses to AZD1222 COVID-19 vaccine. The table came from immunoSEQ multiplex PCR; TCRdb's copy has only in-frame clones and leaves some out. The table lists about 180,000 clones, approximately 90% of them singletons. The material sequenced was peripheral blood, taken on day 0 of AZD1222 vaccination. The receptors were sampled from an adult in good health.

V gene TRBV4-1 combines with J gene TRBJ2-7; perhaps TRBD1 as D (7 bases). Trimming pared 4 bases from V and 6 bases from J, leaving 19 bases between. CDR3 size: 15 residues. Germline-derived CDR1 and CDR2 are MGHRA and YSYEKL. The DNA for the CDR3 is TGCGCCAGCAGCCCCCAGGGGGGACGTTTCGGCGAGCAGTACTTC. Translation gives CASSPQGGRFGEQYF.

The rearrangement uses TRBV6-4 and TRBJ2-2, with a weak D call TRBD2 (5 bases). The V gene lost 4 bases and the J gene lost 4 bases, with 7 bases spanning the gap. The CDR3 sequence is 13 residues long. CDR1 is MRHNA, CDR2 SNTAGT, per germline. The CDR3: CASSAAGTGELFF. The CDR3 nucleotides are TGTGCCAGCAGTGCGGCGGGCACCGGGGAGCTGTTTTTT.

The J gene is TRBJ2-1, the V gene TRBV7-9; TRBD1 matches at 8 bases. CDR1 and CDR2 from the germline V gene are SEHNR and FQNEAQ (reference sequence). Trimming cost V 2 bases and J 6 bases; bases outside gene matches: 12. The CDR3 runs to 17 residues. For the CDR3, the DNA is TGTGCCAGCAGCTTACACAGGACCAGGGGGCGACTCAATGAGCAGTTCTTC. It specifies CASSLHRTRGRLNEQFF.

This clone appeared once. This sequence joins TRBV3-1 (or the pseudogene TRBV3-2) and TRBJ1-5; possibly TRBD1 for D (6 bases). Germline CDR1 is LGHDT and CDR2 is YNNKEL (reference sequence). The CDR3 length is 14 residues. Trimming removed 6 bases at V and 4 bases at J, with 13 bases between. The DNA of the CDR3 is TGTGCCAGCAGTCCACAGGGTGAAAATCAGCCCCAGCATTTT. Protein product: CASSPQGENQPQHF.

This chain joins TRBV14 and TRBJ1-1; weak D call: TRBD1 (6 bases). The V and J ends lost 5 bases and 5 bases respectively, with 15 bases between them. This CDR3 has 14 residues. Germline assignment: CDR1 SGHDN and CDR2 FVKESK. The CDR3 DNA reads TGTGCCAGCAGCTCCATAGGGGGAGGGACTGAAGCTTTCTTT. As protein: CASSSIGGGTEAFF.

This clone occurred once. This chain joins TRBV4-1 and TRBJ1-5, with TRBD1 matching over 7 bases. Losses at the gene ends were 4 bases for V and 3 bases for J; bases not matched to a gene: 15. CDR1 is MGHRA and CDR2 is YSYEKL in the germline V gene. The CDR3 sequence is 18 residues long. The CDR3 nucleotides are TGCGCCAGCAGCCGATCCCTGCAGCTTACAGGGGCCAATCAGCCCCAGCATTTT. This sequence encodes CASSRSLQLTGANQPQHF.

The V gene is TRBV9, the J gene TRBJ1-2; 7 nucleotides line up with TRBD1. Germline CDR1 SGDLS, CDR2 YYNGEE. This CDR3 spans 12 amino acids. V was clipped by 0 bases and J by 7 bases; unmatched bases: 0. The CDR3 region has the DNA TGTGCCAGCAGCGTAGCAGGGGGTGGCTACACCTTC. It specifies CASSVAGGGYTF.

The chain employs TRBV4-1 and TRBJ2-7, with 9 bases lining up with TRBD1. Germline V gene data show CDR1 as MGHRA and CDR2 as YSYEKL. The V segment lost 0 bases and the J segment 6 bases; nucleotides outside the gene matches: 6. CDR3 length equals 15 residues. The CDR3 protein is CASSQDPGQGSEQYF. CDR3 in DNA: TGCGCCAGCAGCCAAGATCCGGGACAGGGTAGCGAGCAGTACTTC.

The chain employs TRBV28 and TRBJ1-6; unclear D gene. In germline, CDR1 is MDHEN, CDR2 SYDVKM. This CDR3 contains 14 residues. V was trimmed by 5 bases and J by 0 bases, leaving 5 bases between them. CDR3 DNA sequence: TGTGCCAGCAGTAAAAGCTCCTATAATTCACCCCTCCACTTT. Translated, it gives CASSKSSYNSPLHF.

This clone was observed a few times. The chain combines TRBV30 with TRBJ1-5; no definite D call. Germline V gene sequence: CDR1 GTSNPN, CDR2 SVGIG (reference sequence). CDR3 length: 14 residues. Trimming took off 3 bases at V and 9 bases at J, with 18 bases between the two ends. CDR3 residues: CAWSVSGGRRPQHF. DNA of the CDR3: TGTGCCTGGAGCGTCTCTGGTGGGAGACGGCCCCAGCATTTT.

The chain has TRBV28 and TRBJ1-1; no firm D call. Germline-derived CDR1 and CDR2 are MDHEN and SYDVKM. Trimming stripped 7 bases from V and 2 bases from J, with 11 bases between. The CDR3 contains 13 residues. In DNA form, the CDR3 reads TGTGCCAGCAAACAAATAGTCAACACTGAAGCTTTCTTT. This sequence encodes CASKQIVNTEAFF.

The V gene is TRBV14, the J gene TRBJ2-7, with 8 bases matching TRBD2. Germline assignment: CDR1 SGHDN and CDR2 FVKESK. With V trimmed by 4 bases and J by 1 base, 0 bases remained unmatched. CDR3 size: 13 residues. The CDR3 sequence: CASSLAGSYEQYF. CDR3 coding DNA: TGTGCCAGCAGCCTAGCGGGGTCCTACGAGCAGTACTTC. The whole variable domain, filled in from reference TRBV14 and TRBJ2-7, reads EAGVTQFPSHSVIEKGQTVTLRCDPISGHDNLYWYRRVMGKEIKFLLHFVKESKQDESGMPNNRFLAERTGGTYSTLKVQPAELEDSGVYFCASSLAGSYEQYFGPGTRLTVT.

The genes are TRBV7-9 and TRBJ2-5; TRBD1 is a possible D gene (6 bases). CDR1 SEHNR and CDR2 FQNEAQ come from the germline V gene (reference sequence). CDR3 size: 14 residues. V was clipped by 4 bases and J by 1 base, with 10 bases between them. In DNA, the CDR3 is TGTGCCAGCAGCTCGACAGGAACCCAAGAGACCCAGTACTTC. This gives the protein CASSSTGTQETQYF.

The rearrangement joins TRBV6-5 to TRBJ1-3; D call uncertain. The CDR3 sequence is 11 residues long. Trimming cost V 9 bases and J 2 bases, with 5 bases left between them. The germline CDR1 and CDR2 sequences are MNHEY and SVGAGI. CDR3: CASDPGNTIYF. DNA of the CDR3: TGTGCCAGTGACCCTGGAAACACCATATATTTT.

This rearrangement joins TRBV5-6 to TRBJ1-2; D ambiguous. Germline CDR1 reads SGHDT; CDR2 reads YYEEEE. The CDR3 sequence is 13 residues long. Trimming removed 6 bases at V and 4 bases at J, with 13 bases between. CDR3 sequence reads: CASIRLGIYGYTF. CDR3 nucleotides: TGTGCCAGCATCCGGCTGGGCATCTATGGCTACACCTTC.

V is TRBV5-6 and J is TRBJ1-6; D might be TRBD1 (5 bases). The CDR3 contains 16 residues. From germline, CDR1 is SGHDT and CDR2 YYEEEE. V lost 7 bases, J lost 0 bases, and 14 bases lay in between. The CDR3 is CASREQGSSYNSPLHF. The CDR3 DNA reads as TGTGCCAGCCGGGAGCAGGGTAGCTCCTATAATTCACCCCTCCACTTT.

The chain uses TRBV27 and TRBJ2-1, with 8 nucleotides matching TRBD2. The CDR3 spans 14 residues. The ends lost 4 bases at V and 6 bases at J; junction bases unmatched: 5. Germline assignment: CDR1 MNHEY and CDR2 SMNVEV (reference sequence). The DNA of the CDR3 is TGTGCCAGCAGTTCCCCGGGACTAGGCAATGAGCAGTTCTTC. Amino acid sequence: CASSSPGLGNEQFF.

V and J are TRBV14 and TRBJ1-1, with a weak D call TRBD1 (5 bases). Germline CDR1 is SGHDN and CDR2 is FVKESK. The CDR3 length is 14 residues. Trimming cost V 2 bases and J 0 bases, with 7 bases left between them. The CDR3 DNA sequence: TGTGCCAGCAGCCAACCAGGGATGAACACTGAAGCTTTCTTT. As protein: CASSQPGMNTEAFF.

The rearrangement links TRBV4-3 to TRBJ2-2; no definite D call. Germline CDR1 LGHNA, CDR2 YSLEER. V was shortened by 0 bases and J by 2 bases, with 13 bases between the two germline ends. The CDR3 spans 17 residues. The CDR3 loop reads CASSQDLLPGNTGELFF. Written as DNA, the CDR3 is TGCGCCAGCAGCCAAGATCTCCTTCCAGGAAACACCGGGGAGCTGTTTTTT.

The genes are TRBV7-8 and TRBJ2-5; D remains ambiguous. The germline gives CDR1 SGHVS, CDR2 FQNEAQ. The CDR3 sequence is 14 residues long. V was shortened by 2 bases and J by 4 bases, with 11 bases between the two germline ends. The chain's CDR3 is CASSLKRVTETQYF. The CDR3 region has the DNA TGTGCCAGCAGCTTAAAAAGGGTCACAGAGACCCAGTACTTC.

This rearrangement joins TRBV6-5 to TRBJ1-5, with D possibly being TRBD1 (5 bases). V lost 0 bases and J 9 bases, leaving 9 bases between the germline ends. CDR3 length equals 13 residues. Germline values: CDR1 MNHEY, CDR2 SVGAGI. The CDR3 nucleotides read TGTGCCAGCAGTTACTCGGGGCGGGGGCCCCAGCATTTT. This gives the protein CASSYSGRGPQHF.

The CDR3 loop is CASDRLLDWDRSNEQFF. CDR3 coding DNA: TGTGCCAGCGATCGTCTTTTGGATTGGGACAGGTCAAATGAGCAGTTCTTC. The chain uses TRBV5-6 and TRBJ2-1, with TRBD1 matching over 8 bases. The trim removed 7 bases at V and 7 bases at J, leaving 19 bases unmatched. This CDR3 is 17 amino acids long. CDR1 SGHDT and CDR2 YYEEEE come from the germline V gene.

This sequence joins TRBV19 and TRBJ2-3; TRBD1 aligns across 8 bases. The V and J ends lost 4 bases and 4 bases, in that order; junction bases with no gene match: 7. This CDR3 spans 15 amino acids. From germline, CDR1 is LNHDA and CDR2 SQIVND (reference sequence). The CDR3 bases are TGTGCCAGTAGTACTCGGACAGGGAGCGCAGATACGCAGTATTTT. It is translated as CASSTRTGSADTQYF.

The CDR3 sequence is CASSGGGTLGNQPQHF. CDR3 nucleotides: TGTGCCAGCAGTGGTGGGGGGACACTGGGCAATCAGCCCCAGCATTTT. The chain links TRBV6-1 to TRBJ1-5; a weak D match, TRBD1 (6 bases). V gave up 4 bases and J gave up 2 bases, with 15 bases separating them. The CDR3 has 16 residues. CDR1 and CDR2 from the germline V gene are MNHNS and SASEGT.

The chain links TRBV7-3 to TRBJ2-3; D perhaps matches TRBD2 (6 bases). The CDR3 totals 14 residues. Germline V gene data show CDR1 as SGHTA and CDR2 as FQGTGA. V was cut by 4 bases and J by 5 bases, with 13 bases left in between. The CDR3 nucleotides are TGTGCCAGCAGCTCGGGGGACGGGCAAGATACGCAGTATTTT. The encoded protein is CASSSGDGQDTQYF.

The rearrangement uses TRBV5-4 and TRBJ1-5; D is uncertain. Trimming took off 3 bases at V and 0 bases at J, with 7 bases between the two ends. The CDR3 is 14 amino acids. The germline V gene has CDR1 SGHNT and CDR2 YYREEE (reference sequence). CDR3 sequence: CASSSDNSNQPQHF. CDR3 bases: TGTGCCAGCAGCTCTGACAATAGCAATCAGCCCCAGCATTTT.

V usage is TRBV7-2 and J usage is TRBJ2-3, with D perhaps being TRBD1 or TRBD2 (5 bases each). This CDR3 has 15 residues. The V gene's germline CDR1 is SGHTA and CDR2 FQGNSA. Trimming took off 1 base at V and 1 base at J, with 9 bases between the two ends. The CDR3 coding sequence is TGTGCCAGCAGCTTAGTTAGAGGGGGCACAGATACGCAGTATTTT. It translates to CASSLVRGGTDTQYF.